This T cell receptor (beta chain) was sequenced during a study of control samples from healthy donors and cancer patients (dated by TCRdb to 2020 to 2022). Receptor amplification or capture employed the immunoSEQ multiplex PCR assay. In its TCRdb copy, this immuneACCESS table keeps in-frame sequences only and misses some clones. Where compared with another copy, unresolved V genes explain less than half of these, and the others have no known cause. This sample is represented by around 50,000 clones; roughly nine tenths of them were singletons. The ten top clones hold roughly 1.4% of the sample. Remarks on this clone: Its target antigen remains unknown. Per-nucleotide qualities are absent, and no much larger clonotype sits a single base away.

Material: PBMCs. The sequence derives from a man aged 40-49 years with colorectal cancer.

Here is the DNA: TGTGCTAGTGGTTTGGTACAAACAGGGAACTACAATGAGCAGTTCTTC. It specifies CASGLVQTGNYNEQFF. The sequence is built from TRBV12-5 and TRBJ2-1; a tentative D call is TRBD1 (6 bases match). The trim is 0 bases for V and 3 bases for J, with a gap of 12 bases between the germline ends. CDR1 and CDR2 were assigned from the germline V gene as LGHNT and FRNRAP. Counted from cysteine to phenylalanine, this CDR3 has 16 amino acids. Kept here is only the CDR3 DNA, which spans 48 bases and is read in frame from base 1.